Listed here are 17 T cell receptor beta chains from one sample, sequenced in a study of OX40 agonist ivuxolimab in advanced cancers. Clones were read by immunoSEQ multiplex PCR, and TCRdb kept only the in-frame ones, dropping some. The sample records fewer than 30,000 clones, 65% to 90% being singletons. Sample: CD4+ or CD8+ T cells sorted from blood, taken in a trial of the OX40 agonist ivuxolimab. The receptors originated from an adult with an advanced solid tumor such as melanoma, head and neck, liver or kidney cancer.

This clone counts as medium-sized (0.01 to 0.1%). This chain uses TRBV29-1 with TRBJ2-7, with D perhaps matching TRBD1 (7 bases). Trimming cost V 1 base and J 3 bases, with 22 bases left between them. The CDR3 runs to 17 residues. Looked up from germline, CDR1 is SQVTM and CDR2 is ANQGSEA. The CDR3 bases are TGCAGCGTTGAAGGGACGCAAAGCGGGCCAGGGGGCTACGAGCAGTACTTC. Translation gives CSVEGTQSGPGGYEQYF.

This clone came up a few times. The chain joins TRBV7-3 to TRBJ2-1; 7 nucleotides align to TRBD2. The V gene's germline CDR1 is SGHTA and CDR2 FQGTGA. Trimming cost V 1 base and J 4 bases; bases outside gene matches: 1. CDR3 length: 14 amino acids. CDR3: CASSLRGGYNEQFF. Here the CDR3 DNA reads TGTGCCAGCAGCTTAAGGGGGGGATACAATGAGCAGTTCTTC.

The rearrangement uses TRBV28 and TRBJ1-3; D is perhaps TRBD1 (6 bases). V gave up 3 bases and J gave up 0 bases, with 15 bases separating them. This CDR3 region has 17 residues. Germline loops: CDR1 MDHEN, CDR2 SYDVKM. This CDR3 reads CASSLGPGAISGNTIYF. The CDR3, as DNA: TGTGCCAGCAGTTTGGGTCCAGGGGCCATCTCTGGAAACACCATATATTTT.

The J gene is TRBJ2-3, the V gene TRBV2, with TRBD2 identical over 10 bases. Germline V gives CDR1 SNHLY, CDR2 FYNNEI. The CDR3 covers 16 residues. The J segment lost 6 bases and the V segment lost 8 bases, leaving 14 bases of the junction unmatched. CDR3 residues: CASLPVLAGVGDTQYF. CDR3 DNA sequence: TGTGCCAGCCTCCCCGTGCTAGCGGGGGTTGGGGATACGCAGTATTTT.

This sequence joins TRBV7-9 and TRBJ2-7; D might be TRBD1 or TRBD2, each matching 5 bases. With 2 bases removed from V and 0 bases from J, the gap between germline ends came to 14 bases. Per the germline V gene, CDR1 is SEHNR and CDR2 is FQNEAQ (reference sequence). This CDR3 has 16 amino acids. As DNA, the CDR3 is TGTGCCAGCAGCTTAAATGCCGGGGCTAGCTCCTACGAGCAGTACTTC. Amino acids: CASSLNAGASSYEQYF. The whole variable domain, filled in from reference TRBV7-9 and TRBJ2-7, reads DTGVSQNPRHKITKRGQNVTFRCDPISEHNRLYWYRQTLGQGPEFLTYFQNEAQLEKSRLLSDRFSAERPKGSFSTLEIQRTEQGDSAMYLCASSLNAGASSYEQYFGPGTRLTVT.

The chain employs TRBV10-2 and TRBJ2-5, with 7 bases matching TRBD2. Germline assignment: CDR1 WSHSY and CDR2 SAAADI. V shed 3 bases and J 5 bases; nucleotides not matched to a gene: 9. This CDR3 comprises 15 residues. The CDR3 DNA reads TGCGCCAGCAGTGAAGGGATGGGGGAGGGCGAGACCCAGTACTTC. Amino acids: CASSEGMGEGETQYF.

The V gene is TRBV29-1, the J gene TRBJ2-1; 8 bases agree with TRBD1. Germline loops: CDR1 SQVTM, CDR2 ANQGSEA. There are 14 residues in the CDR3. V lost 7 bases and J lost 7; bases outside the gene matches: 12. CDR3 bases: TGCAGCGGATCCGGGACAGGCATTGGGAATGAGCAGTTCTTC. Its protein product is CSGSGTGIGNEQFF.

In this sample, this clone turned up once. The rearrangement joins TRBV4-1 to TRBJ1-5; D might be TRBD1 (5 bases). V lost 0 bases, J lost 6 bases, and 12 bases lay in between. This CDR3 has 15 amino acids. Germline V gene lookup returns CDR1 MGHRA and CDR2 YSYEKL. CDR3 bases: TGCGCCAGCAGCCAAGATATAAGGGGCGGTCAGCCCCAGCATTTT. The encoded protein is CASSQDIRGGQPQHF.

This sequence joins TRBV6-5 and TRBJ2-7, with 9 bases matching TRBD1. CDR1 and CDR2 from the germline V gene are MNHEY and SVGAGI. The CDR3 is 12 residues long. The V and J ends lost 8 bases and 2 bases, in that order; junction bases with no gene match: 1. The CDR3, as DNA: TGTGCCAGCGGACAGGGGCCCTACGAGCAGTACTTC. Amino acid sequence: CASGQGPYEQYF.

V usage is TRBV28 and J usage is TRBJ2-1, with D uncertain. Germline lookup yields CDR1 MDHEN and CDR2 SYDVKM. This CDR3 region has 15 residues. With 4 bases removed from V and 0 bases from J, the gap between germline ends came to 10 bases. This chain's CDR3 is CASSSLLSSYNEQFF. The CDR3 nucleotides read TGTGCCAGCAGTTCCCTCTTGAGCTCCTACAATGAGCAGTTCTTC.

V usage is TRBV9 and J usage is TRBJ1-2; D possibly corresponds to TRBD1 (5 bases). V gave up 0 bases and J gave up 4 bases, with 13 bases separating them. The CDR3 is 15 amino acids. CDR1 is SGDLS, CDR2 YYNGEE, per germline. The CDR3 is CASSVGDGWGYGYTF. CDR3 nucleotide sequence: TGTGCCAGCAGCGTAGGGGACGGCTGGGGCTATGGCTACACCTTC.

This chain connects TRBV5-1 to TRBJ1-2; TRBD1 is a possible D gene (5 bases). Per the germline V gene, CDR1 is SGHRS and CDR2 is YFSETQ. Between the trimmed V and J ends, which lost 0 bases and 7 bases, there was a span of 16 bases. The CDR3 is 15 amino acids. The CDR3 is CASSLASGGMRGYTF. DNA of the CDR3: TGCGCCAGCAGCTTGGCCAGCGGGGGGATGCGTGGCTACACCTTC.

The rearrangement links TRBV5-1 to TRBJ2-3, with D possibly being TRBD2 (6 bases). Deletions cut 0 bases from V and 6 bases from J, with 17 bases between. CDR1 and CDR2 (germline): SGHRS, YFSETQ. The CDR3 extends over 16 amino acids. DNA for the CDR3: TGCGCCAGCAGCTTGGGGGACTCAGAGCGGAGGGATACGCAGTATTTT. Protein: CASSLGDSERRDTQYF.

This rearrangement joins TRBV7-8 to TRBJ2-2; 12 bases agree with TRBD1. CDR3 length: 17 amino acids. Trimming cost V 5 bases and J 3 bases; bases outside gene matches: 7. Germline-derived CDR1 and CDR2 are SGHVS and FQNEAQ. CDR3 coding DNA: TGTGCCAGCAGCCGGGACAGGGGGCGCCAGGACACCGGGGAGCTGTTTTTT. Its protein product is CASSRDRGRQDTGELFF.

The J gene is TRBJ2-4, the V gene TRBV10-3; TRBD1 matches at 9 bases. The CDR3 sequence is 18 residues long. Germline loops: CDR1 ENHRY, CDR2 SYGVKD. V dropped 0 bases and J dropped 4; count of bases not matched to a gene: 10. The CDR3 loop is CAISESYGGQGIKNIQYF. The CDR3 bases are TGTGCCATCAGTGAGTCCTATGGTGGACAGGGGATTAAAAACATTCAGTACTTC.

The chain employs TRBV4-1 and TRBJ2-3, with D possibly being TRBD1 (5 bases). The CDR3 extends over 16 amino acids. The V gene lost 1 base and the J gene lost 2 bases, with 13 bases spanning the gap. Germline CDR1 and CDR2: MGHRA and YSYEKL. The CDR3 bases are TGCGCCAGCAGCCAAGTCGCAGGGTGGAACACAGATACGCAGTATTTT. This sequence encodes CASSQVAGWNTDTQYF.

This clone has a handful of counts. The chain carries TRBV2 and TRBJ2-4; 7 bases agree with TRBD1. From germline, CDR1 is SNHLY and CDR2 FYNNEI. The trim removed 5 bases at V and 0 bases at J, leaving 4 bases unmatched. This CDR3 comprises 15 residues. CDR3 in DNA: TGTGCCAGCAGTCCTGGACAGGTAGCCAAAAACATTCAGTACTTC. Translation gives CASSPGQVAKNIQYF.